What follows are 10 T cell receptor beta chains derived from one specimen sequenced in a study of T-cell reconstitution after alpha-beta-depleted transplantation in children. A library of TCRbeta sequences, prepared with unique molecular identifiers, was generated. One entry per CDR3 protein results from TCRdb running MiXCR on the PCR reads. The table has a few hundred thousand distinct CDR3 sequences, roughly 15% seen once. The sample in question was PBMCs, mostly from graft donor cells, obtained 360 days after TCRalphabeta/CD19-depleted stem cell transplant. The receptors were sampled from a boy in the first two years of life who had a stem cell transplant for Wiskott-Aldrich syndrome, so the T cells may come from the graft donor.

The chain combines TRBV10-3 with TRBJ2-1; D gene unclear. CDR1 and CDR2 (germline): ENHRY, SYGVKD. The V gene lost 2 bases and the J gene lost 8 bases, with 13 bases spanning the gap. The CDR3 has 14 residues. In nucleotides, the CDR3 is TGTGCCATCAGTGAGGGGCTCAACAGCGATGAGCAGTTCTTC. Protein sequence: CAISEGLNSDEQFF.

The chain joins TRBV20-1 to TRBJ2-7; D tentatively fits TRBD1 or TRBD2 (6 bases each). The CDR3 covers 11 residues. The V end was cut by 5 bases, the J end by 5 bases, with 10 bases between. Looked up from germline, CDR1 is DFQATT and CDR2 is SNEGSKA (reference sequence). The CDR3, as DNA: TGCAGTGCTTGGGGGGCAGACGAGCAGTACTTC. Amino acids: CSAWGADEQYF.

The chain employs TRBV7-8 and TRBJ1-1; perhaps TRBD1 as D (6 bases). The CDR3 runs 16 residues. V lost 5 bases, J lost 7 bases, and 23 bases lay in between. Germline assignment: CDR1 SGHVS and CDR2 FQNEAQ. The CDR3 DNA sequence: TGTGCCAGCAGCGCCTCCCACGACAGGCCCGGGGGTGAAGCTTTCTTT. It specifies CASSASHDRPGGEAFF.

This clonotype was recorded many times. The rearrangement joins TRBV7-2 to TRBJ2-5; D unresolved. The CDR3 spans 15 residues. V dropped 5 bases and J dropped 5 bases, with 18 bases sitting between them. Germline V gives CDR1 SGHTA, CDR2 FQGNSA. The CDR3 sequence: CASSQRRNPRETQYF. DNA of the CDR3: TGTGCCAGCAGCCAAAGGAGAAACCCGCGGGAGACCCAGTACTTC.

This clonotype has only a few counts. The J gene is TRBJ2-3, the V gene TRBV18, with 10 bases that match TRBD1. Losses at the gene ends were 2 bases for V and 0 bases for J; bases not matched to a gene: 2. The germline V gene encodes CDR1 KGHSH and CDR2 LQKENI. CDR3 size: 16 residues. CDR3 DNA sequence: TGTGCCAGCTCACCAATGGGACAGGGGAGCACAGATACGCAGTATTTT. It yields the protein CASSPMGQGSTDTQYF.

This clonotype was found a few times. The CDR3 sequence is CASSPTGVLSTDTQYF. CDR3 in DNA: TGTGCCAGCAGTCCTACAGGGGTTTTAAGCACAGATACGCAGTATTTT. The rearrangement joins TRBV6-1 to TRBJ2-3; 7 bases map to TRBD1. The CDR3 totals 16 residues. After removal of 5 bases from V and 0 bases from J, the junction contained 8 bases not matched to a gene. Germline CDR1 MNHNS, CDR2 SASEGT.

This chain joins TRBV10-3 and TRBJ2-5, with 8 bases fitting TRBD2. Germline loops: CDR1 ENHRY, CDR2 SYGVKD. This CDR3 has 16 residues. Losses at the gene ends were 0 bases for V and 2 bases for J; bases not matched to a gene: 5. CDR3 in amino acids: CAISESTKRGQETQYF. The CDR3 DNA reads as TGTGCCATCAGTGAGTCAACAAAGCGGGGGCAAGAGACCCAGTACTTC.

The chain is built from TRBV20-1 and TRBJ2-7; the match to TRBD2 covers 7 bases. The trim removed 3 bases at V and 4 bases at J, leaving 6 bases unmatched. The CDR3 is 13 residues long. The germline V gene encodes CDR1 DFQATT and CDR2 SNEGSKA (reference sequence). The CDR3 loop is CSARGRVGYEQYF. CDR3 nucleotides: TGCAGTGCTAGGGGGAGGGTGGGGTACGAGCAGTACTTC.

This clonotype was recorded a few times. CDR3 residues: CASSQGRGRYNEQFF. CDR3 sequence (DNA): TGTGCCAGCAGCCAAGGGCGCGGGAGATACAATGAGCAGTTCTTC. The chain combines TRBV3-1 with TRBJ2-1; 7 nucleotides align to TRBD2. CDR1 and CDR2 from the germline V gene are LGHDT and YNNKEL (reference sequence). The ends lost 1 base at V and 4 bases at J; junction bases unmatched: 4. CDR3 length: 15 residues.

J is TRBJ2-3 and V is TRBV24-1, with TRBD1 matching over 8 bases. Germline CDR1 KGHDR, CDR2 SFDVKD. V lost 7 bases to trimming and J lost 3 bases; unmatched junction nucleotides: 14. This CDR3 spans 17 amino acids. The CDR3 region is CATSLRRQGKGTDTQYF. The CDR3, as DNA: TGTGCCACCAGCCTCAGGAGACAGGGGAAAGGTACAGATACGCAGTATTTT.